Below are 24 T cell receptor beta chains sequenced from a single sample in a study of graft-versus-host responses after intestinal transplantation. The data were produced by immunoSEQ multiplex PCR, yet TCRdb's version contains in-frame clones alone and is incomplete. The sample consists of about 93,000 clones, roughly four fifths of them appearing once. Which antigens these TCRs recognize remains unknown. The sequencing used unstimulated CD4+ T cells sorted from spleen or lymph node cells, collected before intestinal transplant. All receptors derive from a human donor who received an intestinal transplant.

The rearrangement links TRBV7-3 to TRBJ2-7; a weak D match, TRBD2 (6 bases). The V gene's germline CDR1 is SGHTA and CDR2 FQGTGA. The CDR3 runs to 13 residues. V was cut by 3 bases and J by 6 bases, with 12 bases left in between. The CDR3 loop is CASSFSMRGEQYF. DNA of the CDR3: TGTGCCAGCAGCTTTAGTATGCGGGGCGAGCAGTACTTC. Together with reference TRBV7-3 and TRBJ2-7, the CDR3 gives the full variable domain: GAGVSQTPSNKVTEKGKYVELRCDPISGHTALYWYRQSLGQGPEFLIYFQGTGAADDSGLPNDRFFAVRPEGSVSTLKIQRTERGDSAVYLCASSFSMRGEQYFGPGTRLTVT.

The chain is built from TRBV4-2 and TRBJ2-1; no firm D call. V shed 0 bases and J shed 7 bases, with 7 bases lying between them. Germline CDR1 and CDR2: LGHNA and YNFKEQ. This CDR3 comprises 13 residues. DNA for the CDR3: TGTGCCAGCAGCCAAGAATTCCCAAATGAGCAGTTCTTC. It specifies CASSQEFPNEQFF.

In nucleotides, the CDR3 is TGCGCCAGCAGCCAAGGGCTAGCGGGGGGCCAAGAGACCCAGTACTTC. As protein: CASSQGLAGGQETQYF. V is TRBV4-1 and J is TRBJ2-5; 11 nucleotides match TRBD2. CDR3 length: 16 residues. Germline CDR1 reads MGHRA; CDR2 reads YSYEKL. V trimming: 1 base; J trimming: 1 base; junction bases outside the gene matches: 2.

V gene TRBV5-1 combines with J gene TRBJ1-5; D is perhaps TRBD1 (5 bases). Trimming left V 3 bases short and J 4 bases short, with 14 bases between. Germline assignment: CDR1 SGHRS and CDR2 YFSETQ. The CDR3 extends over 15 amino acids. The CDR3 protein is CASSWGDGLNQPQHF. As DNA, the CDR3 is TGCGCCAGCAGCTGGGGGGACGGCCTAAATCAGCCCCAGCATTTT.

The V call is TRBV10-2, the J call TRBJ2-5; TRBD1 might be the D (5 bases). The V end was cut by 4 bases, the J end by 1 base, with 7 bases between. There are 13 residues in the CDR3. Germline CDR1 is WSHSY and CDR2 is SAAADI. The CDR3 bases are TGCGCCAGCAGTGGTGGGGCCCAAGAGACCCAGTACTTC. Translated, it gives CASSGGAQETQYF.

Written as DNA, the CDR3 is TGTGCCAGCTCACCTCAGGGGAGTGGTGAAAAACTGTTTTTT. This encodes CASSPQGSGEKLFF. The chain employs TRBV18 and TRBJ1-4, with a tentative D call TRBD1 (6 bases). V was trimmed by 3 bases and J by 7 bases, leaving 12 bases between them. Germline CDR1 and CDR2: KGHSH and LQKENI. The CDR3 totals 14 residues.

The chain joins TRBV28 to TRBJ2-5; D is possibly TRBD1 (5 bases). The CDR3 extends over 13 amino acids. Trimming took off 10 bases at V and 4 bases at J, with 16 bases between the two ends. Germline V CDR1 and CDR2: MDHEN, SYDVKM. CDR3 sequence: CATYMQGTETQYF. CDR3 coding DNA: TGTGCCACCTACATGCAGGGTACAGAGACCCAGTACTTC.

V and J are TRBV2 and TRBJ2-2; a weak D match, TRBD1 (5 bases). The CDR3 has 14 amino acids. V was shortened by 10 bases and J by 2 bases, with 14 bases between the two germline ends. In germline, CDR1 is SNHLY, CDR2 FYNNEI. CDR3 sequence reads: CAIDSRSNTGELFF. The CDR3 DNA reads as TGTGCCATCGACAGCCGTAGTAACACCGGGGAGCTGTTTTTT.

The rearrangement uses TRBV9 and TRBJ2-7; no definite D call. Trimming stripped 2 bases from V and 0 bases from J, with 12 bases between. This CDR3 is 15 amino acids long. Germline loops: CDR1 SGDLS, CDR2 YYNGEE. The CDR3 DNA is TGTGCCAGCAGCGTGGCACCCCAAAGCTCCTACGAGCAGTACTTC. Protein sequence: CASSVAPQSSYEQYF.

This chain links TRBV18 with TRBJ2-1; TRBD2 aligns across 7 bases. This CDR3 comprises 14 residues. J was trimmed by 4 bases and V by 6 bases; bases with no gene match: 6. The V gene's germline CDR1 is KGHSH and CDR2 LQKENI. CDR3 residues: CASSRGVRYNEQFF. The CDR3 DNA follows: TGTGCCAGCTCCCGGGGGGTTCGATACAATGAGCAGTTCTTC.

Here the CDR3 DNA reads TGTGCCAGCAGCCAAGCTGGGGCCTTCAATGAAAAACTGTTTTTT. Encoded protein: CASSQAGAFNEKLFF. V gene TRBV4-2 combines with J gene TRBJ1-4; possible D gene TRBD1, 5 bases. Germline CDR1 LGHNA, CDR2 YNFKEQ. The V and J ends lost 1 base and 5 bases respectively, with 11 bases between them. The CDR3 is made up of 15 amino acids.

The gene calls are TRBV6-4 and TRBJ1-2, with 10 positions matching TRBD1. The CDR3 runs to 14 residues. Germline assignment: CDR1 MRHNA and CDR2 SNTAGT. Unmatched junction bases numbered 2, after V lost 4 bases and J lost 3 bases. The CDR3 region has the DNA TGTGCCAGCAGTGCCGGGACAGGGGACTATGGCTACACCTTC. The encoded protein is CASSAGTGDYGYTF.

CDR3 loop: CASNNGLAGGRGTGELFF. The DNA for the CDR3 is TGTGCCAGCAACAATGGACTAGCGGGAGGGCGGGGCACCGGGGAGCTGTTTTTT. V is TRBV5-6 and J is TRBJ2-2; 15 bases map to TRBD2. Germline CDR1 reads SGHDT; CDR2 reads YYEEEE. The CDR3 is 18 amino acids. J lost 4 bases, V lost 6 bases, and 10 bases had no gene match.

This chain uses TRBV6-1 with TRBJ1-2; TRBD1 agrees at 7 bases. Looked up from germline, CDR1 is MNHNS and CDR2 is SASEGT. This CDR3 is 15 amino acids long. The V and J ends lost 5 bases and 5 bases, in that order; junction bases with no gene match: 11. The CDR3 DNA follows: TGTGCCAGCAGTCGGGACAGTCTAGGGGTGTATGGCTACACCTTC. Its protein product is CASSRDSLGVYGYTF.

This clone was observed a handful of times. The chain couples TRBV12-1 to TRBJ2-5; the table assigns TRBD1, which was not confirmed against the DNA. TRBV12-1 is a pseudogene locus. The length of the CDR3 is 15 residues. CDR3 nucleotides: TGTGCCAGCAGCTTTGGACAGGGTGAGCAAGAGACCCAGTACTTC. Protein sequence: CASSFGQGEQETQYF.

This CDR3 is CASSEGRQSPYGYTF. For the CDR3, the DNA is TGTGCCAGCAGTGAAGGGAGGCAGAGCCCCTATGGCTACACCTTC. This sequence joins TRBV6-1 and TRBJ1-2, with unresolved D. The length of the CDR3 is 15 residues. Germline loops: CDR1 MNHNS, CDR2 SASEGT. Trimming cost V 1 base and J 4 bases, with 13 bases left between them.

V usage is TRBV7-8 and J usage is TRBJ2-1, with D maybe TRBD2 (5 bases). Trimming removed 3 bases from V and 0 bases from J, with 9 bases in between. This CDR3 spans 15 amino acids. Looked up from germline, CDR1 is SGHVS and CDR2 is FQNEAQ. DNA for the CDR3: TGTGCCAGCAGCTTCGCTAGCCCCTCCTACAATGAGCAGTTCTTC. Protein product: CASSFASPSYNEQFF.

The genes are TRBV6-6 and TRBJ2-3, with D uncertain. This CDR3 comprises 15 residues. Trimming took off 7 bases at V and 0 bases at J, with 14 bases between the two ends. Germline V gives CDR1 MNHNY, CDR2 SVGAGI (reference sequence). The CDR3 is CASTPFQASTDTQYF. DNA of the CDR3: TGTGCCAGCACCCCTTTTCAGGCCAGCACAGATACGCAGTATTTT.

This CDR3 is CASSLSGGALNEQYF. The CDR3 DNA follows: TGCGCCAGCAGCCTAAGCGGGGGGGCTCTAAACGAGCAGTACTTC. The V call is TRBV5-1, the J call TRBJ2-7, with 10 bases that match TRBD2. V shed 4 bases and J 5 bases; nucleotides not matched to a gene: 9. The germline V gene has CDR1 SGHRS and CDR2 YFSETQ. This CDR3 is 15 amino acids long.

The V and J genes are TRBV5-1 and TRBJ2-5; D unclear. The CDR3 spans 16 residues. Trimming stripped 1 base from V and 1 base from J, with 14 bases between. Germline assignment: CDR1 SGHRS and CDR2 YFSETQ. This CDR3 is CASSLNNYAFQETQYF. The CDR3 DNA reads TGCGCCAGCAGCTTGAATAACTACGCATTCCAAGAGACCCAGTACTTC.

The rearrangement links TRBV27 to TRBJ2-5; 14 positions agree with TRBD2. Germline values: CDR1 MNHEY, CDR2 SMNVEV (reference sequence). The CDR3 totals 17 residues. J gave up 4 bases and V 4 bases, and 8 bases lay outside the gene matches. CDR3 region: CASSSSGLAGGIETQYF. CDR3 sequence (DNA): TGTGCCAGCAGTTCCTCCGGACTAGCGGGAGGTATAGAGACCCAGTACTTC.

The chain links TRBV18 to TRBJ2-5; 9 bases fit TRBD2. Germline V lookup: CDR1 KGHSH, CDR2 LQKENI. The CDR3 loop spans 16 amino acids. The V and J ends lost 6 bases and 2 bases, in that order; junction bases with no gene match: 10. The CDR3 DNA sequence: TGTGCCAGCTCGCTTCGGCCTAGCGGGACACAAGAGACCCAGTACTTC. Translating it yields CASSLRPSGTQETQYF.

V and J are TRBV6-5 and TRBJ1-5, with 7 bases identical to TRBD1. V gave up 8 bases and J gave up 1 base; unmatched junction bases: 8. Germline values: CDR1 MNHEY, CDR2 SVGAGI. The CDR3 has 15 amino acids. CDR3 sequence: CASDPQGRSNQPQHF. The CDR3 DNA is TGTGCCAGCGACCCACAGGGGAGGAGCAATCAGCCCCAGCATTTT.

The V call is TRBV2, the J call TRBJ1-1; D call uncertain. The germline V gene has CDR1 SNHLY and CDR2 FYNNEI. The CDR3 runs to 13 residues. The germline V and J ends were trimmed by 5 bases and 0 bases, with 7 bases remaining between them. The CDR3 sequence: CASSTVMNTEAFF. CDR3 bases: TGTGCCAGCAGTACGGTCATGAACACTGAAGCTTTCTTT.